Following are 31 T cell receptor beta chains from one sample sequenced in a study of patients and donors after allogeneic stem cell transplantation. TCRdb used MiXCR to reprocess the RT-PCR reads, holding one entry per CDR3 protein. There are hundreds of thousands of distinct CDR3 sequences in the sample; roughly 17% occur only once, and 7% to 7.5% lies in the top ten. The material sequenced was blood, either unsorted or a sorted T cell fraction (not recorded which). Receptors originate from a human donor who was either an allogeneic HSCT recipient or a stem cell or donor lymphocyte infusion donor (not recorded which). It is not recorded whose cells these are; they may come from a transplant donor.

This clonotype showed up many times. V usage is TRBV12-3 or TRBV12-4 and J usage is TRBJ1-1; the match to TRBD1 covers 8 bases. Trimming cost V 1 base and J 12 bases; bases outside gene matches: 4. The CDR3 length is 12 residues. The CDR3 DNA reads as TGTGCCAGCAGTTTAGGGACAGGGATGCCTTTCTTT. Translated, it gives CASSLGTGMPFF.

Here the CDR3 DNA reads TGTGCCAGCAGTGATGGTCTAAACACCGGGGAGCTGTTTTTT. Translating gives CASSDGLNTGELFF. The chain has TRBV6-4 and TRBJ2-2; no firm D call. The germline gives CDR1 MRHNA, CDR2 SNTAGT. CDR3 length: 14 residues. V was pared by 3 bases and J by 2 bases, with 7 bases between.

J is TRBJ2-7 and V is TRBV5-1; 7 bases are a match to TRBD1. Germline CDR1 reads SGHRS; CDR2 reads YFSETQ. The length of the CDR3 is 13 residues. V shed 6 bases and J 2 bases; nucleotides not matched to a gene: 5. The CDR3 DNA is TGCGCCAGCAACCGACAGGGAACCTACGAGCAGTACTTC. It yields the protein CASNRQGTYEQYF.

This chain connects TRBV3-1 to TRBJ1-6, with D possibly matching TRBD1 (5 bases). V lost 4 bases and J 7 bases, leaving 14 bases between the germline ends. Germline V gene sequence: CDR1 LGHDT, CDR2 YNNKEL (reference sequence). The CDR3 length is 15 residues. CDR3 coding DNA: TGTGCCAGCAGCCTCCGGGACTCGAGCAATTCACCCCTCCACTTT. Its protein product is CASSLRDSSNSPLHF.

This clonotype was counted a few times. The chain joins TRBV7-9 to TRBJ2-5; 8 bases line up with TRBD1. The CDR3 covers 13 residues. V was pared by 5 bases and J by 7 bases, with 6 bases of the junction left unmatched. Germline lookup yields CDR1 SEHNR and CDR2 FQNEAQ (reference sequence). CDR3 nucleotide sequence: TGTGCCAGCAGCAAGGGACAGGCGGGGACCCAGTACTTC. It translates to CASSKGQAGTQYF.

This rearrangement joins TRBV6-1 to TRBJ1-6; 8 nucleotides line up with TRBD1. The CDR3 is made up of 14 amino acids. After removal of 3 bases from V and 7 bases from J, the junction contained 2 bases not matched to a gene. Per the germline V gene, CDR1 is MNHNS and CDR2 is SASEGT. The CDR3 loop is CASSDWTGNSPLHF. CDR3 coding DNA: TGTGCCAGCAGTGATTGGACAGGGAATTCACCCCTCCACTTT.

Ten or more counts support this clonotype. The chain joins TRBV4-1 to TRBJ2-7, with TRBD2 matching over 8 bases. Looked up from germline, CDR1 is MGHRA and CDR2 is YSYEKL. J lost 2 bases, V lost 2 bases, and 5 bases had no gene match. This CDR3 is built from 15 residues. The CDR3 region has the DNA TGCGCCAGCAGCCAATCAGCGGGAGTGGCCTACGAGCAGTACTTC. This translates into CASSQSAGVAYEQYF.

The rearrangement joins TRBV12-3 or TRBV12-4 to TRBJ2-1; D is undetermined. The CDR3 runs 15 residues. The V end lost 4 bases, the J end lost 7 bases, and 17 bases lay between the germline ends. The CDR3 DNA sequence: TGTGCCAGCAGTTCCCCTTTGGTAAGGGATAATGAGCAGTTCTTC. It encodes CASSSPLVRDNEQFF.

The chain links TRBV7-9 to TRBJ1-2; TRBD1 aligns across 8 bases. J gave up 6 bases and V 5 bases, and 8 bases lay outside the gene matches. The CDR3 runs to 14 residues. Germline V gene data show CDR1 as SEHNR and CDR2 as FQNEAQ (reference sequence). The CDR3 DNA reads as TGTGCCAGCAGCCCGGACAGGGTTCAGCATGGCTACACCTTC. Amino acid sequence: CASSPDRVQHGYTF.

The rearrangement uses TRBV7-9 and TRBJ2-3; D is undetermined. CDR3 length equals 16 residues. Trimming removed 2 bases at V and 0 bases at J, with 12 bases between. Germline V CDR1 and CDR2: SEHNR, FQNEAQ (reference sequence). CDR3 sequence: CASSLYQAPSTDTQYF. The CDR3 bases are TGTGCCAGCAGCTTATACCAAGCGCCAAGCACAGATACGCAGTATTTT.

The chain couples TRBV20-1 to TRBJ1-3; 9 bases are a match to TRBD1. Germline V CDR1 and CDR2: DFQATT, SNEGSKA (reference sequence). Unmatched junction bases numbered 8, after V lost 3 bases and J lost 8 bases. The CDR3 is 14 amino acids. In DNA form, the CDR3 reads TGCAGTGCTAGTCCCGGGACAGGGAGCCACACCATATATTTT. Protein sequence: CSASPGTGSHTIYF.

This clonotype was counted at least ten times. This chain joins TRBV9 and TRBJ2-3; no clear D gene. The CDR3 runs 13 residues. The V end lost 5 bases, the J end lost 12 bases, and 19 bases lay between the germline ends. The germline V gene has CDR1 SGDLS and CDR2 YYNGEE. Here the CDR3 DNA reads TGTGCCAGCAGTCCGTCGATATCAGGTTATCAGTATTTT. Protein product: CASSPSISGYQYF.

The V and J genes are TRBV5-1 and TRBJ2-4, with 11 bases aligning to TRBD2. With V trimmed by 4 bases and J by 3 bases, 6 bases remained unmatched. This CDR3 contains 16 residues. Germline V gene sequence: CDR1 SGHRS, CDR2 YFSETQ. This CDR3 reads CASSGGTSGYKNIQYF. For the CDR3, the DNA is TGCGCCAGCAGCGGGGGGACTAGCGGATACAAAAACATTCAGTACTTC.

This clonotype came up a few times. The rearrangement links TRBV5-1 to TRBJ2-4; D unclear. This CDR3 has 14 residues. In germline, CDR1 is SGHRS, CDR2 YFSETQ. The V and J ends lost 4 bases and 3 bases respectively, with 11 bases between them. This chain's CDR3 is CASSGSSGKNIQYF. DNA for the CDR3: TGCGCCAGCAGCGGGTCTAGTGGCAAAAACATTCAGTACTTC.

The chain joins TRBV2 to TRBJ1-1; 11 nucleotides agree with TRBD1. The CDR3 runs 14 residues. In germline, CDR1 is SNHLY, CDR2 FYNNEI. With V trimmed by 4 bases and J by 7 bases, 5 bases remained unmatched. The CDR3 DNA reads TGTGCCAGCAGTGCGGGACAGGGGGTAGATGAAGCTTTCTTT. It yields the protein CASSAGQGVDEAFF.

This clonotype has more than one count but fewer than ten. The V and J genes are TRBV5-6 and TRBJ1-1; TRBD1 matches at 7 bases. Germline loops: CDR1 SGHDT, CDR2 YYEEEE. This CDR3 is built from 15 residues. The V and J ends lost 1 base and 6 bases, in that order; junction bases with no gene match: 9. CDR3 amino acids: CASSLWSQGVPEAFF. The CDR3 nucleotides are TGTGCCAGCAGCTTGTGGAGCCAGGGGGTACCTGAAGCTTTCTTT.

The rearrangement links TRBV2 to TRBJ2-1, with TRBD2 matching 11 bases. The CDR3 length is 15 residues. The germline V gene has CDR1 SNHLY and CDR2 FYNNEI. V was clipped by 2 bases and J by 9 bases; unmatched bases: 6. CDR3 coding DNA: TGTGCCAGCAGTGAAACTAGCGGGAGAATTGGTGAGCAGTTCTTC. It encodes CASSETSGRIGEQFF.

At least ten counts were recorded for this clonotype. This chain joins TRBV7-3 and TRBJ2-1; 10 nucleotides match TRBD2. The junction had 7 bases not matched to a gene; V was cut back by 5 bases and J by 6 bases. Looked up from germline, CDR1 is SGHTA and CDR2 is FQGTGA. This CDR3 spans 15 amino acids. CDR3 in amino acids: CASSPRLAGSNEQFF. The DNA of the CDR3 is TGTGCCAGCAGCCCCAGACTAGCGGGCTCCAATGAGCAGTTCTTC.

This clonotype appeared a few times. V gene TRBV10-3 combines with J gene TRBJ2-3, with unresolved D. CDR1 ENHRY and CDR2 SYGVKD come from the germline V gene. V dropped 3 bases and J dropped 4 bases, with 17 bases sitting between them. CDR3 length: 16 amino acids. CDR3 residues: CAISDPGGPWADTQYF. In DNA form, the CDR3 reads TGTGCCATCAGTGACCCCGGCGGTCCATGGGCAGATACGCAGTATTTT.

This clonotype turned up a few times. The chain joins TRBV7-8 to TRBJ2-1; D is ambiguous. The CDR3 loop spans 15 amino acids. The germline CDR1 and CDR2 sequences are SGHVS and FQNEAQ. Trimming removed 0 bases from V and 12 bases from J, with 18 bases in between. The CDR3 is CASSLALLTPLGQFF. The DNA of the CDR3 is TGTGCCAGCAGCTTAGCGTTGTTGACTCCCCTCGGGCAGTTCTTC.

A few counts support this clonotype. The J gene is TRBJ2-5, the V gene TRBV3-1, with 8 bases fitting TRBD2. The germline CDR1 and CDR2 sequences are LGHDT and YNNKEL (reference sequence). The length of the CDR3 is 17 residues. Unmatched junction bases numbered 7, after V lost 1 base and J lost 0 bases. The CDR3 spells CASSQVRGSGNQETQYF. CDR3 nucleotide sequence: TGTGCCAGCAGCCAAGTCCGGGGTAGCGGGAACCAAGAGACCCAGTACTTC.

Only a few counts were recorded for this clonotype. One junction end does not reproduce the germline sequence, and a read error may be involved. The chain uses TRBV5-1 and TRBJ1-2; D gene uncertain. This CDR3 is built from 12 residues. Germline loops: CDR1 SGHRS, CDR2 YFSETQ. CDR3 sequence (DNA): TGCGCCAGCAGCTTGGATGGCAGGCCATCCCACTTC. Residues: CASSLDGRPSHF. The entire variable domain, with the rest obtained from reference TRBV5-1 and TRBJ1-2, is as follows: KAGVTQTPRYLIKTRGQQVTLSCSPISGHRSVSWYQQTPGQGLQFLFEYFSETQRNKGNFPGRFSGRQFSNSRSEMNVSTLELGDSALYLCASSLDGRPSHFGSGTRLTVV.

This clonotype was found many times. The chain couples TRBV15 to TRBJ2-2; 9 positions agree with TRBD1. The CDR3 length is 14 residues. V trimming: 8 bases; J trimming: 5 bases; junction bases outside the gene matches: 6. The germline CDR1 and CDR2 sequences are LNHNV and YYDKDF (reference sequence). The DNA for the CDR3 is TGTGCCACCTCCAACAGGGGGCATACCGGGGAGCTGTTTTTT. It encodes CATSNRGHTGELFF.

This clonotype appeared a few times. Germline and junction disagree at one end, which may indicate a read error. The CDR3 region is CASSSRQGTAYEQYF. DNA of the CDR3: TGTGCCAGCAGCTCCCGACAGGGCACTGCCTACGAGCAATACTTC. The chain couples TRBV9 to TRBJ2-7; the match to TRBD1 covers 7 bases. Germline lookup yields CDR1 SGDLS and CDR2 YYNGEE. The CDR3 extends over 15 amino acids.

This clonotype was counted many times. This sequence joins TRBV12-3 or TRBV12-4 and TRBJ2-1; D might be TRBD2 (5 bases). Trimming took off 5 bases at V and 6 bases at J, with 20 bases between the two ends. The CDR3 is made up of 16 amino acids. CDR3 DNA sequence: TGTGCCAGCAGTCTCCGGACTGGACGCAAATTCAATGAGCAGTTCTTC. Its translation is CASSLRTGRKFNEQFF.

The rearrangement links TRBV12-3 or TRBV12-4 to TRBJ1-2, with a tentative D call TRBD1 (6 bases). Trimming cost V 7 bases and J 3 bases, with 15 bases left between them. This CDR3 has 14 residues. Written as DNA, the CDR3 is TGTGCCAGCACCATGACCGGGACATACTATGGCTACACCTTC. Translating gives CASTMTGTYYGYTF.

This clonotype was seen only a few times. V and J are TRBV12-3 or TRBV12-4 and TRBJ2-7; D gene uncertain. V shed 2 bases and J shed 4 bases, with 12 bases lying between them. CDR3 size: 14 residues. This CDR3 is CASSLFAGRYEQYF. Written as DNA, the CDR3 is TGTGCCAGCAGTTTATTCGCAGGAAGGTACGAGCAGTACTTC.

This clonotype was detected only a few times. The chain carries TRBV4-1 and TRBJ2-7; either TRBD1 or TRBD2 may supply D (7 bases each). The CDR3 sequence is 13 residues long. Trimming removed 4 bases from V and 9 bases from J, with 16 bases in between. CDR1 and CDR2 from the germline V gene are MGHRA and YSYEKL. This CDR3 reads CASSRDQGGVQYF. DNA for the CDR3: TGCGCCAGCAGCCGGGACCAGGGGGGGGTGCAGTACTTC.

The chain links TRBV27 to TRBJ2-5; tentative D call: TRBD2 (6 bases). V shed 0 bases and J shed 1 base, with 6 bases lying between them. CDR1 and CDR2 (germline): MNHEY, SMNVEV (reference sequence). The CDR3 sequence is 14 residues long. The CDR3 region has the DNA TGTGCCAGCAGTTTATCGACTAGCCAAGAGACCCAGTACTTC. This gives the protein CASSLSTSQETQYF.

This clonotype was observed a handful of times. The gene calls are TRBV27 and TRBJ2-1, with D hard to call. The CDR3 is made up of 15 amino acids. V lost 2 bases, J lost 2 bases, and 10 bases lay in between. Per the germline V gene, CDR1 is MNHEY and CDR2 is SMNVEV (reference sequence). CDR3 sequence reads: CASSLIPVTYNEQFF. CDR3 sequence (DNA): TGTGCCAGCAGTTTAATTCCGGTCACCTACAATGAGCAGTTCTTC.

This clonotype was picked up a small number of times. V gene TRBV5-1 combines with J gene TRBJ1-6, with D possibly being TRBD1 (5 bases). Trimming took 2 bases from V and 6 from J, leaving 9 bases between them. Germline CDR1 SGHRS, CDR2 YFSETQ. The CDR3 runs to 14 residues. The CDR3 spells CASSFGGVNSPLHF. The CDR3 DNA sequence: TGCGCCAGCAGCTTCGGAGGGGTTAATTCACCCCTCCACTTT.